These 31 T cell receptor beta chains came from one sample sequenced in a study of T cells in Graves' hyperthyroidism and ophthalmopathy. Amplified regions were TCR beta CDR3 sequences from RNA transcripts. Initially, a first-round RT-PCR of the TCR CDR3 employed the HTBI primer set. TCRdb independently ran MiXCR on the multiplex PCR reads; one entry per CDR3 protein. The table lists 400,000 to 550,000 distinct CDR3 sequences, roughly a quarter of them singletons, with approximately 10% in the top ten. The sample comprised blood. These receptors came from a woman younger than 45 with Graves' ophthalmopathy.

In this sample, this clonotype turned up a few times. V usage is TRBV18 and J usage is TRBJ1-1, with D maybe TRBD1 (6 bases). Per germline, CDR1 KGHSH and CDR2 LQKENI. V was trimmed by 5 bases and J by 4 bases, leaving 11 bases between them. This CDR3 region has 13 residues. The CDR3 loop reads CASSTRDTTEAFF. The DNA for the CDR3 is TGTGCCAGCTCAACTCGGGACACCACTGAAGCTTTCTTT.

V usage is TRBV20-1 and J usage is TRBJ1-1, with TRBD1 matching 8 bases. Germline-derived CDR1 and CDR2 are DFQATT and SNEGSKA (reference sequence). V was clipped by 0 bases and J by 8 bases; unmatched bases: 2. CDR3 length equals 12 residues. The CDR3 DNA reads as TGCAGTGCTAGAGACAGGGGGCCGGAAGCTTTCTTT. Amino acids: CSARDRGPEAFF.

The rearrangement uses TRBV11-2 and TRBJ1-1; no definite D call. The CDR3 is 15 residues long. V lost 2 bases to trimming and J lost 5 bases, with 15 bases between them. Germline V gives CDR1 SGHAT, CDR2 FQNNGV. The CDR3 here is CASSLNPSRGTEAFF. CDR3 sequence (DNA): TGTGCCAGCAGCTTAAACCCTTCCAGAGGGACTGAAGCTTTCTTT.

On this clonotype itself: Likely a read error: the CDR3 ends without its conserved phenylalanine or tryptophan. This rearrangement joins TRBV6-5 to TRBJ1-2; weak D call: TRBD1 (5 bases). CDR3 length equals 13 residues. The germline V and J ends were trimmed by 2 bases and 8 bases, with 12 bases remaining between them. CDR1 is MNHEY and CDR2 is SVGAGI in the germline V gene. This CDR3 is CASSYRGARGYTV. Written as DNA, the CDR3 is TGTGCCAGCAGTTACAGAGGGGCGCGGGGCTACACCGTC.

This clonotype was counted between two and nine times. V gene TRBV11-2 combines with J gene TRBJ2-5; no clear D. The CDR3 extends over 15 amino acids. CDR1 and CDR2 from the germline V gene are SGHAT and FQNNGV. Trimming took off 4 bases at V and 5 bases at J, with 17 bases between the two ends. The CDR3 nucleotides are TGTGCCAGCAGCTCGGTAGACTCGTTTAGTGAGACCCAGTACTTC. The encoded protein is CASSSVDSFSETQYF.

This clonotype showed up many times. The gene calls are TRBV3-1 and TRBJ2-5, with a possible D match to TRBD1 (6 bases). The CDR3 sequence is 14 residues long. The germline V and J ends were trimmed by 4 bases and 3 bases, with 12 bases remaining between them. Germline loops: CDR1 LGHDT, CDR2 YNNKEL (reference sequence). CDR3 amino acids: CASSPNREKETQYF. CDR3 bases: TGTGCCAGCAGCCCGAACAGGGAGAAAGAGACCCAGTACTTC.

This clonotype appeared many times. The chain is built from TRBV2 and TRBJ2-2, with 7 bases matching TRBD1. Germline V lookup: CDR1 SNHLY, CDR2 FYNNEI. The CDR3 is 15 residues long. V lost 4 bases to trimming and J lost 3 bases; unmatched junction nucleotides: 5. The DNA of the CDR3 is TGTGCCAGCAGTGTCGACAGGGCGGACACCGGGGAGCTGTTTTTT. Protein: CASSVDRADTGELFF. Combining the CDR3 with reference TRBV2 and TRBJ2-2 gives the whole variable domain EPEVTQTPSHQVTQMGQEVILRCVPISNHLYFYWYRQILGQKVEFLVSFYNNEISEKSEIFDDQFSVERPDGSNFTLKIRSTKLEDSAMYFCASSVDRADTGELFFGEGSRLTVL.

This clonotype was detected ten times or more. V usage is TRBV29-1 and J usage is TRBJ2-3; 11 bases map to TRBD2. The junction had 5 bases not matched to a gene; V was cut back by 8 bases and J by 4 bases. This CDR3 region has 13 residues. CDR1 and CDR2 (germline): SQVTM, ANQGSEA. For the CDR3, the DNA is TGCAGCACGACTAGCGGGGCGGCAGATACGCAGTATTTT. Protein product: CSTTSGAADTQYF.

V is TRBV12-3 or TRBV12-4 and J is TRBJ2-7; 8 bases align to TRBD1. The CDR3 loop spans 13 amino acids. Losses at the gene ends were 8 bases for V and 3 bases for J; bases not matched to a gene: 6. CDR3 residues: CASRSTGDYEQYF. CDR3 sequence (DNA): TGTGCCAGCCGGTCGACAGGGGACTACGAGCAGTACTTC.

This clonotype was seen many times. CDR3 amino acids: CASSLTGFIHEQYF. The CDR3 region has the DNA TGTGCCAGCAGCCTGACAGGGTTTATCCACGAGCAGTACTTC. The gene calls are TRBV6-1 and TRBJ2-7; TRBD1 matches 7 bases. The CDR3 has 14 amino acids. CDR1 MNHNS and CDR2 SASEGT come from the germline V gene. Losses at the gene ends were 6 bases for V and 5 bases for J; bases not matched to a gene: 10.

This clonotype was seen at least ten times. This chain connects TRBV6-5 to TRBJ1-2; D unresolved. Germline V gene lookup returns CDR1 MNHEY and CDR2 SVGAGI. The CDR3 has 12 amino acids. V lost 3 bases, J lost 8 bases, and 10 bases lay in between. CDR3 DNA: TGTGCCAGCAGTTATTGGGGAGGAGGCTACACCTTC. The encoded protein is CASSYWGGGYTF.

The rearrangement links TRBV27 to TRBJ2-5, with TRBD2 identical over 8 bases. The CDR3 length is 14 residues. J gave up 7 bases and V 5 bases, and 9 bases lay outside the gene matches. Germline CDR1 and CDR2: MNHEY and SMNVEV (reference sequence). The DNA of the CDR3 is TGTGCCAGCAGTCTGCGGGGGGCGGAGGGGACCCAGTACTTC. Amino acids: CASSLRGAEGTQYF.

At least ten counts were recorded for this clonotype. The chain carries TRBV5-1 and TRBJ1-1; D perhaps matches TRBD1 (5 bases). The germline gives CDR1 SGHRS, CDR2 YFSETQ. This CDR3 spans 15 amino acids. Trimming took 1 base from V and 1 from J, leaving 11 bases between them. CDR3 protein: CASSLYSQGNTEAFF. The DNA for the CDR3 is TGCGCCAGCAGCTTGTACTCCCAGGGGAACACTGAAGCTTTCTTT.

The J gene is TRBJ1-2, the V gene TRBV28; 9 positions agree with TRBD1. The V gene end was trimmed by 7 bases and the J gene end by 8 bases; junction bases not matched to a gene: 14. CDR1 is MDHEN, CDR2 SYDVKM, per germline. This CDR3 region has 15 residues. The DNA for the CDR3 is TGTGCCAGCAATTTTCTACAGGGGGCAACGGACGGCTACACCTTC. Its translation is CASNFLQGATDGYTF.

As DNA, the CDR3 is TGTGCCAGCAGTGACTTTTTCACAGGATACAATCAGCCCCAGCATTTT. Translating gives CASSDFFTGYNQPQHF. This sequence joins TRBV6-4 and TRBJ1-5; D may be TRBD1 (5 bases). The germline CDR1 and CDR2 sequences are MRHNA and SNTAGT. V gave up 1 base and J gave up 3 bases, with 13 bases separating them. CDR3 length: 16 residues.

This clonotype occurred many times. The V gene is TRBV6-5, the J gene TRBJ1-5, with 7 nucleotides matching TRBD1. Trimming took 2 bases from V and 4 from J; bases not matched to a gene: 11. Germline V CDR1 and CDR2: MNHEY, SVGAGI. This CDR3 contains 17 residues. The CDR3 nucleotides read TGTGCCAGCAGTTACCATCCCACAGGGGAGGGAAATCAGCCCCAGCATTTT. Protein product: CASSYHPTGEGNQPQHF.

As concerns this clonotype: This clone may be a read error of a much larger clone one base away. The chain joins TRBV6-2 or TRBV6-3 to TRBJ1-5, with D possibly being TRBD1 (5 bases). This CDR3 is built from 14 residues. CDR1 MNHEY and CDR2 SVGEGT come from the germline V gene. V lost 2 bases and J 3 bases, leaving 8 bases between the germline ends. The CDR3 sequence is CASSYRQSNQPQHF. The CDR3 DNA follows: TGTGCCAGCAGTTACCGACAGTCCAATCAGCCCCAGCATTTT.

Ten or more counts support this clonotype. The J gene is TRBJ2-5, the V gene TRBV6-1, with 7 bases identical to TRBD1. CDR3 length: 14 amino acids. Germline CDR1 is MNHNS and CDR2 is SASEGT. The ends lost 4 bases at V and 1 base at J; junction bases unmatched: 3. The CDR3 nucleotides are TGTGCCAGCAGTGCGTGGGACAGCCAAGAGACCCAGTACTTC. It specifies CASSAWDSQETQYF.

This clonotype occurred many times. The gene calls are TRBV11-1 and TRBJ2-7; 9 nucleotides match TRBD1. The ends lost 5 bases at V and 3 bases at J; junction bases unmatched: 11. Germline lookup yields CDR1 SGHAT and CDR2 FQDESV (reference sequence). The CDR3 sequence is 16 residues long. The CDR3 DNA sequence: TGTGCCAGCAGCCGCCTCGGGCGGGACAGGGACTACGAGCAGTACTTC. It codes for CASSRLGRDRDYEQYF.

V gene TRBV6-5 combines with J gene TRBJ1-2; 7 nucleotides line up with TRBD1. The CDR3 contains 13 residues. Per germline, CDR1 MNHEY and CDR2 SVGAGI. Trimming cost V 6 bases and J 8 bases; bases outside gene matches: 9. CDR3 sequence reads: CASRNTQGWGYTF. CDR3 nucleotide sequence: TGTGCCAGCAGAAATACACAGGGGTGGGGCTACACCTTC.

This clonotype was counted many times. The chain recombines TRBV6-6 with TRBJ2-2; possibly TRBD2 for D (5 bases). Trimming cost V 7 bases and J 4 bases, with 22 bases left between them. Germline loops: CDR1 MNHNY, CDR2 SVGAGI (reference sequence). The CDR3 spans 17 residues. The CDR3 coding sequence is TGTGCCAGCACCCCTAGCATTACGGACCTCTTCACCGGGGAGCTGTTTTTT. Translation: CASTPSITDLFTGELFF.

This clonotype was picked up many times. This chain links TRBV18 with TRBJ2-5; tentatively, D is TRBD1 or TRBD2 (5 bases each). The V end lost 2 bases, the J end lost 6 bases, and 10 bases lay between the germline ends. The CDR3 spans 13 residues. Per germline, CDR1 KGHSH and CDR2 LQKENI. In DNA, the CDR3 is TGTGCCAGCTCACCATGGGGACGTAAGACCCAGTACTTC. Its translation is CASSPWGRKTQYF.

This clonotype was seen ten or more times. The chain recombines TRBV5-1 with TRBJ2-5; 9 bases line up with TRBD1. The V and J ends lost 3 bases and 7 bases, in that order; junction bases with no gene match: 13. CDR3 length: 16 residues. Germline CDR1 reads SGHRS; CDR2 reads YFSETQ. CDR3 sequence: CASSSEVTGGFGTQYF. The DNA for the CDR3 is TGCGCCAGCAGCTCGGAGGTGACAGGGGGATTCGGGACCCAGTACTTC.

This chain joins TRBV12-3 or TRBV12-4 and TRBJ1-3; perhaps TRBD1 as D (6 bases). The CDR3 spans 17 residues. V was pared by 4 bases and J by 0 bases, with 16 bases between. DNA of the CDR3: TGTGCCAGCAGTTCCCGGGACAAGACTTTCTCTGGAAACACCATATATTTT. This translates into CASSSRDKTFSGNTIYF.

This clonotype was seen at least ten times. This rearrangement joins TRBV7-9 to TRBJ2-7; 9 bases match TRBD1. CDR3 length: 14 amino acids. Germline V gene lookup returns CDR1 SEHNR and CDR2 FQNEAQ (reference sequence). J gave up 4 bases and V 3 bases, and 4 bases lay outside the gene matches. CDR3 in DNA: TGTGCCAGCAGCTTCCGGGACAGGGCTTACGAGCAGTACTTC. It specifies CASSFRDRAYEQYF.

This clonotype was recorded at least ten times. This rearrangement joins TRBV27 to TRBJ1-6, with D tentatively TRBD1 (5 bases). Germline CDR1 is MNHEY and CDR2 is SMNVEV (reference sequence). The V gene lost 3 bases and the J gene lost 8 bases, with 11 bases spanning the gap. The CDR3 covers 14 residues. In DNA form, the CDR3 reads TGTGCCAGCAGTTTTTGGGACGCGGATTCACCCCTCCACTTT. Translation gives CASSFWDADSPLHF.

This clonotype showed up many times. This chain connects TRBV19 to TRBJ2-7; 9 bases line up with TRBD1. V was pared by 5 bases and J by 5 bases, with 13 bases of the junction left unmatched. From germline, CDR1 is LNHDA and CDR2 SQIVND (reference sequence). The CDR3 contains 16 residues. CDR3 bases: TGTGCCAGTAGTGGAGCCACCGGGACAGGGAGCGACGAGCAGTACTTC. It encodes CASSGATGTGSDEQYF.

This chain links TRBV2 with TRBJ2-7; no clear D gene. V was clipped by 2 bases and J by 4 bases, with 12 bases between them. CDR1 and CDR2 (germline): SNHLY, FYNNEI. The CDR3 spans 14 residues. The DNA for the CDR3 is TGTGCCAGCAGTGAATTTGGGGAAGGGTACGAGCAGTACTTC. Translation gives CASSEFGEGYEQYF.

This clonotype was found many times. The V call is TRBV6-2 or TRBV6-3, the J call TRBJ2-7, with TRBD2 matching 7 bases. The CDR3 runs to 14 residues. With 6 bases clipped from V and 9 bases from J, the junction kept 14 bases outside the gene matches. Per the germline V gene, CDR1 is MNHEY and CDR2 is SVGEGT. The CDR3: CASRQSGARGGQYF. CDR3 in DNA: TGTGCCAGCAGACAGAGCGGGGCGAGGGGAGGGCAGTACTTC.

This clonotype was observed many times. The gene calls are TRBV4-1 and TRBJ1-1; no definite D call. Germline V gene data show CDR1 as MGHRA and CDR2 as YSYEKL. The CDR3 has 14 residues. V was pared by 2 bases and J by 5 bases, with 12 bases between. Here the CDR3 DNA reads TGCGCCAGCAGCCAACCTAGAGCGCGGACTGAAGCTTTCTTT. Translated, it gives CASSQPRARTEAFF.

This clonotype was detected ten times or more. The V call is TRBV11-2, the J call TRBJ2-7; D not certain. Germline assignment: CDR1 SGHAT and CDR2 FQNNGV. Trimming removed 3 bases at V and 1 base at J, with 10 bases between. The CDR3 runs 14 residues. This chain's CDR3 is CASSFDYPSYEQYF. The CDR3 DNA sequence: TGTGCCAGCAGCTTTGATTATCCTTCCTACGAGCAGTACTTC.